This TCR beta chain was retrieved from a study of T-cell reconstitution after alpha-beta-depleted transplantation in children. This clonotype was detected ten times or more. The antigen is unknown. Preparation of the TCRbeta library was carried out with unique molecular identifiers. TCRdb re-called the PCR reads through MiXCR, storing one row per CDR3 protein. The data hold fewer than 250,000 distinct CDR3 sequences, with approximately 8% observed a single time. V gave up 0 bases and J gave up 1 base, with 10 bases separating them. This CDR3 is built from 15 residues. Germline CDR1 is SGHRS and CDR2 is YFSETQ. General study findings and limits: Surviving recipient T cells and thymic progenitors produced the high day-60 TCRbeta diversity seen in some patients. T cells produced anew were the main source of T-cell counts and diversity one year after transplant. Reportedly, alpha-beta T cells present about two months post-transplant originated from several hundred expanded clones of graft origin.

The source is a male patient younger than 18 who had a stem cell transplant for acute lymphoblastic leukemia, so the T cells may come from the graft donor. The sequencing used PBMCs, mostly from graft donor cells, collected 180 days after TCRalphabeta/CD19-depleted stem cell transplant. V gene TRBV5-1 combines with J gene TRBJ2-5, with D maybe TRBD2 (5 bases). The CDR3 DNA reads as TGCGCCAGCAGCTTGGGAGCGGCTATCCAAGAGACCCAGTACTTC. Its translation: CASSLGAAIQETQYF.